One and the same sample provided the 10 T cell receptor beta chains below, sequenced in a study of cytomegalovirus exposure and HLA in healthy donors. Primers: 60 Vbeta forward and 13 Jbeta reverse. Produced via immunoSEQ multiplex PCR; TCRdb's table is partial and in-frame only. The table lists about 110,000 clones, roughly 69% of them singletons. Sequencing was performed on PBMCs. These receptors came from a man aged 30 to 45 in good health and CMV-seropositive.

The chain links TRBV7-9 to TRBJ1-3; D is unresolved. Germline CDR1 SEHNR, CDR2 FQNEAQ (reference sequence). The V end was cut by 6 bases, the J end by 0 bases, with 12 bases between. There are 15 residues in the CDR3. The CDR3 nucleotides read TGTGCCAGCAGACGTCAAGGGAGCTCTGGAAACACCATATATTTT. Translation: CASRRQGSSGNTIYF. Variable domain in full (rest from reference TRBV7-9 and TRBJ1-3): DTGVSQNPRHKITKRGQNVTFRCDPISEHNRLYWYRQTLGQGPEFLTYFQNEAQLEKSRLLSDRFSAERPKGSFSTLEIQRTEQGDSAMYLCASRRQGSSGNTIYFGEGSWLTVV.

This sequence joins TRBV18 and TRBJ2-5; D is perhaps TRBD1 (6 bases). V dropped 3 bases and J dropped 6 bases, with 14 bases sitting between them. The CDR3 has 14 amino acids. Germline assignment: CDR1 KGHSH and CDR2 LQKENI. The CDR3 coding sequence is TGTGCCAGCTCACCTGCCCCAGGGGAGCAGACCCAGTACTTC. This encodes CASSPAPGEQTQYF.

This clone showed up just a few times. The chain employs TRBV4-1 and TRBJ2-7; TRBD2 is a possible D gene (5 bases). Germline CDR1 is MGHRA and CDR2 is YSYEKL. Trimming removed 0 bases from V and 4 bases from J, with 19 bases in between. This CDR3 spans 17 amino acids. The DNA of the CDR3 is TGCGCCAGCAGCCAAGATAGCCCTAGCTTCTCTCGGTACGAGCAGTACTTC. Residues: CASSQDSPSFSRYEQYF.

The chain recombines TRBV4-2 with TRBJ1-3; D unresolved. Per germline, CDR1 LGHNA and CDR2 YNFKEQ. The CDR3 loop spans 14 amino acids. The V end lost 8 bases, the J end lost 0 bases, and 11 bases lay between the germline ends. The CDR3 DNA reads as TGTGCCAGCTCCCGCGGGTTCTCTGGAAACACCATATATTTT. Translated, it gives CASSRGFSGNTIYF.

The chain joins TRBV7-8 to TRBJ1-1, with a weak D call TRBD1 (5 bases). Germline V lookup: CDR1 SGHVS, CDR2 FQNEAQ. The CDR3 extends over 15 amino acids. V lost 1 base and J 7 bases, leaving 16 bases between the germline ends. Here the CDR3 DNA reads TGTGCCAGCAGCTTAGACTTCAGCAGGGCTAATGAAGCTTTCTTT. Translated, it gives CASSLDFSRANEAFF.

This CDR3 is CSRLIRDRGRSHYSPLHF. The DNA for the CDR3 is TGCAGCAGATTGATCCGGGACAGGGGGCGTTCCCATTATTCACCCCTCCACTTT. The chain employs TRBV29-1 and TRBJ1-6, with 12 positions matching TRBD1. The CDR3 is 18 amino acids. Trimming cost V 8 bases and J 8 bases; bases outside gene matches: 19. CDR1 is SQVTM and CDR2 is ANQGSEA in the germline V gene.

V gene TRBV20-1 combines with J gene TRBJ1-1, with D unresolved. Germline CDR1 is DFQATT and CDR2 is SNEGSKA (reference sequence). The CDR3 covers 11 residues. Trimming cost V 6 bases and J 4 bases, with 9 bases left between them. The DNA of the CDR3 is TGCAGTGCCCTTTGGGCCACTGAAGCTTTCTTT. It translates to CSALWATEAFF.

The CDR3 sequence is CASSSTGVGGYTF. The CDR3 DNA reads TGTGCCAGCAGCTCGACAGGGGTCGGGGGCTACACCTTC. V gene TRBV7-2 combines with J gene TRBJ1-2; TRBD1 aligns across 8 bases. The junction had 6 bases not matched to a gene; V was cut back by 4 bases and J by 8 bases. Germline V CDR1 and CDR2: SGHTA, FQGNSA. This CDR3 comprises 13 residues.

The V and J genes are TRBV11-2 and TRBJ2-5, with a possible D match to TRBD1 (6 bases). The CDR3 is made up of 16 amino acids. The V and J ends lost 0 bases and 2 bases respectively, with 13 bases between them. From germline, CDR1 is SGHAT and CDR2 FQNNGV. CDR3 amino acids: CASSLDPDSVQETQYF. The CDR3 DNA sequence: TGTGCCAGCAGCTTAGATCCGGACAGCGTACAAGAGACCCAGTACTTC.

This rearrangement joins TRBV7-8 to TRBJ2-3; 14 bases match TRBD2. Germline CDR1 reads SGHVS; CDR2 reads FQNEAQ. The V and J ends lost 5 bases and 6 bases, in that order; junction bases with no gene match: 4. This CDR3 is built from 15 residues. CDR3 DNA sequence: TGTGCCAGCAGCGTAGGGACTAGCGGGGGTGATACGCAGTATTTT. It encodes CASSVGTSGGDTQYF.